These T cell receptor beta chains were read from a single sample in a study of control samples from healthy donors and cancer patients. Only in-frame clones appear in the TCRdb table, and some are missing; sequencing was by immunoSEQ multiplex PCR. The sample includes 150,000 to 200,000 clones, about nine tenths of them seen just once. Sequencing input: blood. The receptors stem from a woman in her forties in good health. Both conserved end residues are part of each CDR3. A D gene is named only where the DNA matches it firmly. The size field is filled for only some rows; it gives once, few, many or a size class.

>-|TRBJ1-1|-|TRBV6-1
TGTGCCAGCAGTGATTACCACACTGAAGCTTTCTTT
CASSDYHTEAFF
>once|TRBJ2-1|TRBD1|TRBV6-5
TGTGCCAGCAGTTACTTCGGGACAGCTTACAATGAGCAGTTCTTC
CASSYFGTAYNEQFF
>-|TRBJ1-5|-|TRBV5-8
TGTGCCAGCAGCTTATTCCGTGGAGGGCCCCAGCCCCAGCATTTT
CASSLFRGGPQPQHF
>-|TRBJ1-2|TRBD1|TRBV25-1
TGTGCCAGCAGTGGCGACAGGGGTGCTAACTATGGCTACACCTTC
CASSGDRGANYGYTF
>-|TRBJ2-3|TRBD2|TRBV7-6
TGTGCCAGCAGCTGGGCAGAGGGGACTAGCGGGGTGCCGGGCACAGATACGCAGTATTTT
CASSWAEGTSGVPGTDTQYF
>-|TRBJ1-2|-|TRBV7-8
TGTGCCAGCAGCTCTTGGGACGGGACTAACTATGGCTACACCTTC
CASSSWDGTNYGYTF
>few|TRBJ2-1|-|TRBV27
TGTGCCAGCAGCTGGGGCGCGAACAATGAGCAGTTCTTC
CASSWGANNEQFF
>-|TRBJ1-2|-|TRBV9
TGTGCCAGCAGCGTGTTGGGGGCCGGGTATGGCTACACCTTC
CASSVLGAGYGYTF
>-|TRBJ1-2|TRBD1|TRBV11-2
TGTGCCAGCAGCCGGGACAGGGGAAACTATGGCTACACCTTC
CASSRDRGNYGYTF
>once|TRBJ1-6|-|TRBV2
TGTGCCAGCACCCCCGGGTGGGATTCACCCCTCCACTTT
CASTPGWDSPLHF